A selection of T cell receptor beta chains follows, all from one sample in a study of radiation and T cells in renal cell carcinoma. Profiling relied on immunoSEQ multiplex PCR, and the TCRdb table lists in-frame clones only, not all of them. This sample has tens of thousands of clones, with 65% to 90% found just once. Sample: blood, taken from a patient whose treatment included radiotherapy and nephrectomy. These TCRs come from a woman between 50 and 59 years old with renal cell carcinoma. Each CDR3 is given with its conserved first and last residue. A D gene is named only where the DNA matches it firmly. Where a row states a size, it is once, few, many or the class of an expanded clone; other rows omit it.

d_gene	v_gene	j_gene	abundance	CDR3nt	CDR3aa
TRBD2	TRBV5-1	TRBJ2-3	-	TGCGCCAGCAGTTCGACTAGCGGGGGTTCAGATACGCAGTATTTT	CASSSTSGGSDTQYF
TRBD1	TRBV7-8	TRBJ2-5	-	TGTGCCAGCAGCTTAGCACAGGGGAACTTCGAACAAGAGACCCAGTACTTC	CASSLAQGNFEQETQYF
-	TRBV10-3	TRBJ1-3	-	TGTGCCACTGCGGAGAACAGGGACTCTGGAAACACCATATATTTT	CATAENRDSGNTIYF
-	TRBV9	TRBJ1-1	-	TGTGCCAGCAGCGTAGACCCTGCCGGAGGCCAAGAAGCTTTCTTT	CASSVDPAGGQEAFF
-	TRBV12-5	TRBJ2-7	-	TGTGCTAGTGCCGAAGAAGACCCTAGGAAGGACGAGCAGTACTTC	CASAEEDPRKDEQYF
TRBD2	TRBV4-3	TRBJ2-2	-	TGCGCCAGCAGCTACACCGGGACTAGCGGGAGCCCGTCGGGTAGAGGGGAGCTGTTTTTT	CASSYTGTSGSPSGRGELFF
TRBD2	TRBV29-1	TRBJ2-7	-	TGCAGCGGGCTAGCAGCGGGGGACTCCTACGAGCAGTACTTC	CSGLAAGDSYEQYF
-	TRBV6-1	TRBJ2-5	-	TGTGCCAGCACTCTGGGGCAAACGCAAGAGACCCAGTACTTC	CASTLGQTQETQYF
-	TRBV11-2	TRBJ2-2	-	TGTGCCAGCAGCTTAGAACCGGACAGCCCGTACGGGGAGCTGTTTTTT	CASSLEPDSPYGELFF
-	TRBV6-6	TRBJ1-2	-	TGTGCCAGCAGTTACTCTTCTCCCTATGGTGGCTACACCTTC	CASSYSSPYGGYTF
TRBD1	TRBV27	TRBJ2-7	-	TGTGCCAGCAGTACGGGACAGGCCGGCTCCTACGAGCAGTACTTC	CASSTGQAGSYEQYF
TRBD2	TRBV7-2	TRBJ2-5	-	TGTGCCAGCAGCTTAAACGGGGGGGTAAAAGAGACCCAGTACTTC	CASSLNGGVKETQYF
-	TRBV2	TRBJ1-5	-	TGTGCCAGCAAGGGGGAGATAGGCAATCAGCCCCAGCATTTT	CASKGEIGNQPQHF
-	TRBV9	TRBJ1-3	-	TGTGCCAGCAGCCTCGAGCAGGGACACACCATATATTTT	CASSLEQGHTIYF
-	TRBV11-2	TRBJ2-7	-	TGTGCCAGCAGCGAAGACCTGTACGAGCAGTACTTC	CASSEDLYEQYF
TRBD1	TRBV19	TRBJ1-1	few	TGTGCCAGTAGTAGACAGGGGGACACTGAAGCTTTCTTT	CASSRQGDTEAFF
TRBD2	TRBV5-1	TRBJ2-3	-	TGCGCCAGCAGCCTAGCGGGAACGGGCACAGATACGCAGTATTTT	CASSLAGTGTDTQYF
-	TRBV5-6	TRBJ1-3	-	TGTGCCAGCAGCTTATTCAACACCATATATTTT	CASSLFNTIYF
-	TRBV27	TRBJ2-3	-	TGTGCCAGCAGTTTAAAAAGGACAGATACGCAGTATTTT	CASSLKRTDTQYF
TRBD2	TRBV18	TRBJ2-1	-	TGTGCCAGCTCACCCACTCTAGCGGGAGTTGGCAATGAGCAGTTCTTC	CASSPTLAGVGNEQFF
-	TRBV10-1	TRBJ1-1	-	TGCGCCAGCAGTCAGGACATTAACACTGAAGCTTTCTTT	CASSQDINTEAFF
TRBD1	TRBV5-1	TRBJ1-1	-	TGCGCCAGCAGCCCCCTAGGGACAGATATGAACACTGAAGCTTTCTTT	CASSPLGTDMNTEAFF
-	TRBV5-4	TRBJ1-5	-	TGTGCCAGCAGCTGGGGGGGAGGTCAGCCCCAGCATTTT	CASSWGGGQPQHF
-	TRBV7-9	TRBJ2-2	few	TGTGCCAGCAGCTTAGGCAGGGACACCGGGGAGCTGTTTTTT	CASSLGRDTGELFF
-	TRBV5-1	TRBJ2-3	once	TGCGCCAGCAGCCCCCGGCCCGGGGATGATACGCAGTATTTT	CASSPRPGDDTQYF
-	TRBV19	TRBJ2-6	-	TGTGCCAGTAGTCATAAAAGGGGCTCTGGGGCCAACGTCCTGACTTTC	CASSHKRGSGANVLTF
-	TRBV5-1	TRBJ2-3	-	TGCGCCAGCAGAGTGGGAGCTAGCACAGATACGCAGTATTTT	CASRVGASTDTQYF
-	TRBV9	TRBJ2-1	-	TGTGCCAGCAGCGTAGGAGCCTCGATTAGCGCCTACAATGAGCAGTTCTTC	CASSVGASISAYNEQFF
-	TRBV5-6	TRBJ2-7	-	TGTGCCAGCAGCTCGGACAGATTCTCCTACGAGCAGTACTTC	CASSSDRFSYEQYF
TRBD2	TRBV15	TRBJ2-1	once	TGTGCCACCAGCAGAGATGAGAGGGAGGGCCGGTTCTTC	CATSRDEREGRFF
-	TRBV5-6	TRBJ2-3	-	TGTGCCAGCAGCTTGGACGGACGGACCACAGATACGCAGTATTTT	CASSLDGRTTDTQYF
-	TRBV19	TRBJ1-1	-	TGTGCCAGTAGTAACACGGTGAACACTGAAGCTTTCTTT	CASSNTVNTEAFF
-	TRBV7-2	TRBJ2-3	-	TGTGCCAGCACTACCGACGGGGAGGAATCGACGCAGTATTTT	CASTTDGEESTQYF
-	TRBV15	TRBJ1-4	-	TGTGCCACCAGCAGGAGCGGGCCAACTGACGAAAAACTGTTTTTT	CATSRSGPTDEKLFF
-	TRBV7-6	TRBJ2-2	-	TGTGCCAGCAGCTGGTCGGAATTTTCCGGGGAGCTGTTTTTT	CASSWSEFSGELFF
TRBD1	TRBV9	TRBJ2-7	-	TGTGCCAGCAGCGTAGGGACAGGGTTTTACGAGCAGTACTTC	CASSVGTGFYEQYF
-	TRBV6-1	TRBJ2-3	-	TGTGCCAGCAGTGATGGACTCACAGATACGCAGTATTTT	CASSDGLTDTQYF